A selection of T cell receptor beta chains follows, all from one sample in a study of T cells after yellow fever vaccination. MiXCR, applied by TCRdb to the 5' RACE reads, yields one record per CDR3 protein. The data hold a few hundred thousand distinct CDR3 sequences, with 5.2% observed a single time. Sequenced material: CD4+ T cells sorted from PBMCs, taken on the day of the yellow fever booster vaccination. The origin of the receptors is a man aged 18 to 35 who received the YFV17D yellow fever vaccine. Each CDR3 is given with its conserved first and last residue. The order of the fields is clone size, V gene, J gene, D gene, CDR3 DNA, CDR3 protein. The D gene is left open where the match is weak. Rows give clone size only sometimes, using once, few, many, or a class for an expanded clone.

>many|TRBV27|TRBJ2-1|TRBD2
TGTGCCAGCAGTCTGGGGGTGGCGGGGGGGCTTGATGAGCAGTTCTTC
CASSLGVAGGLDEQFF
>few|TRBV4-2|TRBJ2-1|NA
TGTGCCAGCAGCCAAGATTCCAGGGTTGGCTACAATGAGCAGTTCTTC
CASSQDSRVGYNEQFF
>NA|TRBV7-2|TRBJ2-1|TRBD1
TGTGCCAGCAGCTTAGCCGGGACAGAGTACAATGAGCAGTTCTTC
CASSLAGTEYNEQFF
>few|TRBV12-3/TRBV12-4|TRBJ1-2|NA
TGTGCCAGCAGATTTGGACGGGGTAACTATGGCTACACCTTC
CASRFGRGNYGYTF
>few|TRBV4-3|TRBJ2-4|NA
TGCGCCAGCAGCCAAGAGGCCCCAGGGGCGGAGTACTTC
CASSQEAPGAEYF
>NA|TRBV18|TRBJ1-1|NA
TGTGCCAGCTCACCAGGGGATCCTGAAGCTTTCTTT
CASSPGDPEAFF
>NA|TRBV12-3/TRBV12-4|TRBJ1-5|TRBD1
TGTGCCAGCAGCCCAGGGACAGGGGGAAGTCGCAATCAGCCCCAGCATTTT
CASSPGTGGSRNQPQHF
>NA|TRBV5-4|TRBJ1-1|TRBD1
TGTGCCAGCAGCTTCTTACAGGGGGGGTCGGAAGCTTTCTTT
CASSFLQGGSEAFF
>NA|TRBV20-1|TRBJ2-3|NA
TGCAGTGCAGGCACTAGCCCAGATACGCAGTATTTT
CSAGTSPDTQYF
>many|TRBV4-3|TRBJ1-2|NA
TGCGCCAGCAGCCCGGACCTTGGGACATGGGATGGCTACACCTTC
CASSPDLGTWDGYTF
>NA|TRBV9|TRBJ2-3|NA
TGTGCCAGCAGCGGGAGGGGCCCAAGCACAGATACGCAGTTTTTT
CASSGRGPSTDTQFF
>NA|TRBV7-7|TRBJ2-3|TRBD2
TGTGCCAGCAGCCCCGAACCCCTAGGACTAGCGAGGCCAGATACGCAGTATTTT
CASSPEPLGLARPDTQYF
>few|TRBV29-1|TRBJ1-1|TRBD1
TGCAGCGCGGGGGACAGGGGTGAAACTGAAGCTTTCTTT
CSAGDRGETEAFF
>few|TRBV21-1|TRBJ2-3|NA
TGTGCCAGCAGCAAAGGGACTAGCGGGGAGACAGATACGCAGTATTTT
CASSKGTSGETDTQYF
>few|TRBV20-1|TRBJ2-1|TRBD2
TGCAGTGCCGGGGGGGGATATGAGCAGTTCTTC
CSAGGGYEQFF
>NA|TRBV5-1|TRBJ1-2|NA
TGCGCCAGCAGCGTTGCCCGTTCAGGGATGATCCCCTATGGCTACACCTTC
CASSVARSGMIPYGYTF
>many|TRBV7-3|TRBJ2-5|NA
TGTGCCAGCAGCTCTCAGGGAGGAGAGACCCAGTACTTC
CASSSQGGETQYF
>NA|TRBV4-1|TRBJ1-2|NA
TGCGCCAGCAGCCAAGCCCAGGTGGACTATGGCTACACCTTC
CASSQAQVDYGYTF
>many|TRBV6-1|TRBJ1-1|TRBD1
TGTGCCAGCAGCCCGGACAGGGCCACTGAAGCTTTCTTT
CASSPDRATEAFF
>few|TRBV3-1|TRBJ1-2|TRBD1
TGTGCCAGCAGCCAAGACCAGGGGGGCTATGGCTACACCTTC
CASSQDQGGYGYTF
>few|TRBV4-2|TRBJ2-1|TRBD2
TGTGCCAGCAGCCACGGGGGTCTAGCGGGGGGTCATGAGCAGTTCTTC
CASSHGGLAGGHEQFF
>NA|TRBV5-1|TRBJ2-5|NA
TGCGCCAGCAGTGGAATACAGAAAGAGACCCAGTACTTC
CASSGIQKETQYF
>few|TRBV4-3|TRBJ1-1|NA
TGCGCCAGCAGCCAAGACGGGGGTGAAGCTTTCTTT
CASSQDGGEAFF
>few|TRBV7-8|TRBJ1-5|NA
TGTGCCAGCAGCTTGTGGGTTAGCAATCAGCCCCAGCATTTT
CASSLWVSNQPQHF
>many|TRBV7-3|TRBJ2-1|TRBD2
TGTGCCAGCAGCCGAGTAGCGGGGGCCTCCTACAATGAGCAGTTCTTC
CASSRVAGASYNEQFF
>few|TRBV5-1|TRBJ2-5|TRBD2
TGCGCCAGCAGCTTGGATCTAGCGGCCGCCCGGTTTGAGACCCAGTACTTC
CASSLDLAAARFETQYF
>NA|TRBV3-1|TRBJ1-2|NA
TGTGCCAGCAGCCTGAGTGAGACATATGGCTACACCTTC
CASSLSETYGYTF
>many|TRBV6-2/TRBV6-3|TRBJ2-7|TRBD2
TGTGCCAGCAGTTACATACTAGCGGGGGGACCTTACGAGCAGTACTTC
CASSYILAGGPYEQYF
>NA|TRBV6-4|TRBJ2-3|NA
TGTGCCAGCAGTGTAGGTTTTCCAGATACGCAGTATTTT
CASSVGFPDTQYF
>few|TRBV4-3|TRBJ2-7|NA
TGCGCCAGCAGCCAAAAGGGCGGGGGCGGCGAGCAGTACTTC
CASSQKGGGGEQYF
>few|TRBV20-1|TRBJ2-1|TRBD2
TGCAGTAGAAAAACTAGCGGGGGGGCAAGTGAGCAGTTCTTC
CSRKTSGGASEQFF
>NA|TRBV6-5|TRBJ1-2|NA
TGTGCCAGCACCTCTGGGGCGGGCTACACCTTC
CASTSGAGYTF
>NA|TRBV6-5|TRBJ2-1|NA
TGTGCCAGCAGTTACCCGGGACGCGTCAATGAGCAGTTCTTC
CASSYPGRVNEQFF
>many|TRBV2|TRBJ2-7|NA
TGTGCCAGCGGCGGGACATTCTCCTACGAGCAGTACTTC
CASGGTFSYEQYF
>few|TRBV6-5|TRBJ2-3|NA
TGTGCCAGCAGTCTCATCAGGTCCGATACGCAGTATTTT
CASSLIRSDTQYF
>few|TRBV6-6|TRBJ2-7|NA
TGTGCCAGCAGTGGTACATGGCCCAACGAGCAGTACTTC
CASSGTWPNEQYF
>many|TRBV20-1|TRBJ1-1|NA
TGCAGTGCCACTGGGGCAGCCTCCTTCACTGAAGCTTTCTTT
CSATGAASFTEAFF
>NA|TRBV19|TRBJ2-4|NA
TGTGCCAGTATAGCCGGGGGTCAGGGGGTTGCCAAAAACATTCAGTACTTC
CASIAGGQGVAKNIQYF
>few|TRBV12-3/TRBV12-4|TRBJ1-4|TRBD1
TGTGCCAGCAGTCGGACAGGGAAGTGGGGTGAAAAACTGTTTTTT
CASSRTGKWGEKLFF
>few|TRBV7-3|TRBJ2-1|NA
TGTGCCAGCAGCTTAAATCCCAGGGATAGTGAGCAGTTCTTC
CASSLNPRDSEQFF
>NA|TRBV12-3/TRBV12-4|TRBJ1-2|NA
TGTGCCAGCATCAGAGGTTGGGGATATGGCTACACCTTC
CASIRGWGYGYTF
>few|TRBV10-3|TRBJ2-2|NA
TGTGCCATCAGGGAAGTCCCGGGACTGCGCCCTCGGGAGCTGTTTTTT
CAIREVPGLRPRELFF
>NA|TRBV5-1|TRBJ2-2|NA
TGCGCCAGCAGCTCGGGGGACTCGAACACCGGGGAGCTGTTTTTT
CASSSGDSNTGELFF
>NA|TRBV9|TRBJ2-2|NA
TGTGCCAGCAGCGTAGATAGCGGCAGTGGGGAGCTGTTTTTT
CASSVDSGSGELFF
>many|TRBV4-1|TRBJ1-2|NA
TGCGCCAGCAGCCAAGACCCCGCGCCGGACTATGGCTACACCTTC
CASSQDPAPDYGYTF
>few|TRBV20-1|TRBJ1-4|TRBD1
TGCATTACGCCGGGACAGGGTACTGAAAAACTGTTTTTT
CITPGQGTEKLFF
>few|TRBV5-5|TRBJ2-3|NA
TGTGCCAGCAACCCCAGTGGGGGGAACACAGATACGCAGTATTTT
CASNPSGGNTDTQYF
>few|TRBV30|TRBJ1-6|NA
TGTGCCTGGAGTGTTGGCGGGGCACCCCTCCACTTT
CAWSVGGAPLHF
>NA|TRBV19|TRBJ2-2|TRBD1
TGTGCCAGTAACAGGGGACACCCCACCGGGGAGCTGTTTTTT
CASNRGHPTGELFF
>many|TRBV7-2|TRBJ2-2|TRBD1
TGTGCCAGCAGCGCGCCGGGACAGGGGGCGTACGGGGAGCTGTTTTTT
CASSAPGQGAYGELFF
>few|TRBV5-1|TRBJ1-1|NA
TGCGCCAGCAGCCGGGCAGTGAACACTGAAGCTTTCTTT
CASSRAVNTEAFF
>NA|TRBV20-1|TRBJ2-5|TRBD2
TGCAGTGCCGGGACTAGCCAAGAGACCCAGTACTTC
CSAGTSQETQYF
>NA|TRBV6-5|TRBJ2-6|TRBD1
TGTGCCAGCAGTCCGGGACAGGGGGCCGGGGCCAACGTCCTGACTTTC
CASSPGQGAGANVLTF
>NA|TRBV6-2/TRBV6-3|TRBJ2-3|TRBD2
TGTGCCAGCAGTTACATCGCGGGGGTCACAGATACGCAGTATTTT
CASSYIAGVTDTQYF
>NA|TRBV5-1|TRBJ2-2|NA
TGCGCCAGCAGCTTGGACGGACCCGACACCGGGGAGCTGTTTTTT
CASSLDGPDTGELFF
>many|TRBV18|TRBJ1-5|NA
TGTGCCAGCTCACCGGGAGATAGCAATCAGCCCCAGCATTTT
CASSPGDSNQPQHF
>many|TRBV18|TRBJ2-5|NA
TGTGCCAGCTCACCGAGCAGGTCGAAGGGCAAAGAGACCCAGTACTTC
CASSPSRSKGKETQYF
>few|TRBV5-1|TRBJ1-1|TRBD1
TGCGCCAGCAGCGTGGGGGACAGGTTAGGGAACACTGAAGCTTTCTTT
CASSVGDRLGNTEAFF
>NA|TRBV6-5|TRBJ2-7|NA
TGTGCCAGCAGCCGGCGCGCGGGGGCGATCTCCTACGAGCAGTACTTC
CASSRRAGAISYEQYF